Shown below are 24 T cell receptor beta chains from a single sample sequenced in a study of blood T cell repertoires in COVID-19. The assay was immunoSEQ multiplex PCR, and TCRdb's table has in-frame clones only and misses some. The sample yields roughly 330,000 clones, around nine tenths seen once. The sample taken for sequencing was PBMCs or T cells enriched from blood (not recorded which). Receptors originate from a woman aged 30 to 39 who had recovered from COVID-19.

CDR3 sequence reads: CASSLADRGTEAFF. CDR3 bases: TGTGCCAGCAGCTTGGCCGACAGGGGCACTGAAGCTTTCTTT. This sequence joins TRBV5-4 and TRBJ1-1; 8 positions match TRBD1. The CDR3 totals 14 residues. J lost 4 bases, V lost 0 bases, and 2 bases had no gene match. Germline loops: CDR1 SGHNT, CDR2 YYREEE (reference sequence).

The count of this clone is one. The chain links TRBV6-5 to TRBJ1-2, with D possibly matching TRBD1 (6 bases). The CDR3 is 15 amino acids. Germline V CDR1 and CDR2: MNHEY, SVGAGI. V was clipped by 5 bases and J by 4 bases, with 17 bases between them. CDR3 bases: TGTGCCAGCAGTCACCAAGGACGGGACATCTATGGCTACACCTTC. Protein: CASSHQGRDIYGYTF.

The chain employs TRBV9 and TRBJ1-3, with TRBD1 matching over 7 bases. J gave up 0 bases and V 1 base, and 1 base lay outside the gene matches. This CDR3 has 15 amino acids. Germline V gene sequence: CDR1 SGDLS, CDR2 YYNGEE. The CDR3 sequence is CASSVTGASGNTIYF. DNA of the CDR3: TGTGCCAGCAGCGTAACAGGGGCCTCTGGAAACACCATATATTTT.

The chain is built from TRBV4-1 and TRBJ1-2, with 7 nucleotides matching TRBD1. The CDR3 runs 16 residues. The V gene's germline CDR1 is MGHRA and CDR2 YSYEKL. V was clipped by 0 bases and J by 4 bases; unmatched bases: 8. CDR3 in amino acids: CASSQERGGAGYGYTF. CDR3 in DNA: TGCGCCAGCAGCCAAGAGCGAGGGGGCGCTGGCTATGGCTACACCTTC.

The chain links TRBV10-3 to TRBJ2-2; possibly TRBD1 for D (5 bases). The CDR3 is 15 amino acids. V lost 2 bases to trimming and J lost 4 bases, with 11 bases between them. Germline CDR1 is ENHRY and CDR2 is SYGVKD. This chain's CDR3 is CAISEGQGTTGELFF. The CDR3 coding sequence is TGTGCCATCAGTGAGGGGCAGGGAACCACCGGGGAGCTGTTTTTT.

The J gene is TRBJ1-2, the V gene TRBV7-2, with a weak D call TRBD1 (5 bases). The CDR3 covers 12 residues. The V end was cut by 5 bases, the J end by 3 bases, with 7 bases between. Per the germline V gene, CDR1 is SGHTA and CDR2 is FQGNSA. The CDR3 DNA sequence: TGTGCCAGCAGCGCGACAGACTATGGCTACACCTTC. It encodes CASSATDYGYTF. The entire variable domain, with the rest obtained from reference TRBV7-2 and TRBJ1-2, is as follows: GAGVSQSPSNKVTEKGKDVELRCDPISGHTALYWYRQSLGQGLEFLIYFQGNSAPDKSGLPSDRFSAERTGGSVSTLTIQRTQQEDSAVYLCASSATDYGYTFGSGTRLTVV.

This clone was seen only a few times. V gene TRBV27 combines with J gene TRBJ1-5; no firm D call. With 10 bases removed from V and 6 bases from J, the gap between germline ends came to 16 bases. In germline, CDR1 is MNHEY, CDR2 SMNVEV (reference sequence). The CDR3 runs 13 residues. CDR3 region: CATGREAGQPQHF. CDR3 sequence (DNA): TGTGCCACCGGGAGGGAGGCGGGTCAGCCCCAGCATTTT.

This sequence joins TRBV7-2 and TRBJ2-1; 10 nucleotides agree with TRBD2. The trim removed 4 bases at V and 8 bases at J, leaving 11 bases unmatched. CDR3 size: 16 residues. Germline V gives CDR1 SGHTA, CDR2 FQGNSA. CDR3 sequence (DNA): TGTGCCAGCAGCTCGAGAGAGCGGGGGGGCGGCTATGAGCAGTTCTTC. This encodes CASSSRERGGGYEQFF.

A few counts support this clone. The chain recombines TRBV30 with TRBJ1-2; D not certain. V lost 1 base to trimming and J lost 4 bases, with 13 bases between them. CDR1 is GTSNPN, CDR2 SVGIG, per germline (reference sequence). This CDR3 has 14 residues. CDR3 in amino acids: CAWSGGPGPYGYTF. CDR3 nucleotide sequence: TGTGCCTGGAGTGGTGGGCCCGGTCCCTATGGCTACACCTTC.

About this clone itself: Distinct nucleotide sequences in the sample also encode this CDR3. The chain uses TRBV4-3 and TRBJ1-6; the D is unclear. V dropped 0 bases and J dropped 1 base, with 4 bases sitting between them. The CDR3 extends over 15 amino acids. Germline V gene sequence: CDR1 LGHNA, CDR2 YSLEER. CDR3 amino acids: CASSQEQSYNSPLHF. CDR3 in DNA: TGCGCCAGCAGCCAAGAACAGTCCTATAATTCACCCCTCCACTTT.

The chain combines TRBV7-9 with TRBJ2-2, with unresolved D. CDR1 is SEHNR, CDR2 FQNEAQ, per germline (reference sequence). V lost 5 bases, J lost 0 bases, and 7 bases lay in between. The CDR3 loop spans 14 amino acids. CDR3: CASSVGANTGELFF. CDR3 DNA sequence: TGTGCCAGCAGCGTCGGTGCGAACACCGGGGAGCTGTTTTTT.

The chain carries TRBV19 and TRBJ2-2; tentatively, D is TRBD1 (6 bases). There are 15 residues in the CDR3. Germline lookup yields CDR1 LNHDA and CDR2 SQIVND (reference sequence). The V and J ends lost 3 bases and 4 bases respectively, with 12 bases between them. The CDR3 loop is CASSMGAGGTGELFF. CDR3 nucleotide sequence: TGTGCCAGTAGTATGGGGGCAGGCGGCACCGGGGAGCTGTTTTTT.

J is TRBJ2-6 and V is TRBV15, with D uncertain. V lost 3 bases to trimming and J lost 0 bases, with 18 bases between them. This CDR3 is 19 amino acids long. In germline, CDR1 is LNHNV, CDR2 YYDKDF (reference sequence). Here the CDR3 DNA reads TGTGCCACCAGCAGCTTAGACACCTCCGTTCGCTCTGGGGCCAACGTCCTGACTTTC. It translates to CATSSLDTSVRSGANVLTF.

The V gene is TRBV15, the J gene TRBJ1-1, with D maybe TRBD1 (5 bases). Trimming cost V 6 bases and J 10 bases, with 21 bases left between them. This CDR3 region has 14 residues. CDR1 and CDR2 (germline): LNHNV, YYDKDF (reference sequence). The DNA of the CDR3 is TGTGCCACCAGTAAGTCTGGCGGGACCTTGGTAGCTTTCTTT. Protein: CATSKSGGTLVAFF.

There are a few counts of this clone. The chain combines TRBV4-3 with TRBJ1-2, with a tentative D call TRBD1 (5 bases). Germline assignment: CDR1 LGHNA and CDR2 YSLEER. Trimming left V 1 base short and J 4 bases short, with 13 bases between. This CDR3 has 15 amino acids. CDR3: CASSQGRDVAYGYTF. CDR3 sequence (DNA): TGCGCCAGCAGCCAAGGGAGGGACGTCGCCTATGGCTACACCTTC.

This clone was seen a few times. The chain links TRBV18 to TRBJ2-7; TRBD1 agrees at 7 bases. V lost 6 bases and J lost 4; bases outside the gene matches: 9. The CDR3 is made up of 14 amino acids. Per germline, CDR1 KGHSH and CDR2 LQKENI. This chain's CDR3 is CASSPGQVGYEQYF. The CDR3 DNA is TGTGCCAGCTCTCCCGGACAGGTCGGGTACGAGCAGTACTTC.

In this sample, this clone turned up a few times. The J gene is TRBJ1-5, the V gene TRBV6-6; 7 nucleotides agree with TRBD1. CDR3 size: 15 residues. Germline CDR1 MNHNY, CDR2 SVGAGI (reference sequence). The trim removed 5 bases at V and 6 bases at J, leaving 10 bases unmatched. CDR3 coding DNA: TGTGCCAGCAGTACACCCAGGGGGGCAACTCAGCCCCAGCATTTT. The encoded protein is CASSTPRGATQPQHF.

The J gene is TRBJ2-1, the V gene TRBV28, with D tentatively TRBD2 (6 bases). The length of the CDR3 is 14 residues. With 2 bases removed from V and 5 bases from J, the gap between germline ends came to 10 bases. Germline lookup yields CDR1 MDHEN and CDR2 SYDVKM. The chain's CDR3 is CASSLGGSNNEQFF. CDR3 in DNA: TGTGCCAGCAGTTTAGGGGGGTCCAACAATGAGCAGTTCTTC.

In its sample, this clone was seen once. The chain recombines TRBV29-1 with TRBJ2-2; 7 positions match TRBD1. The CDR3 sequence is 15 residues long. The V and J ends lost 6 bases and 2 bases, in that order; junction bases with no gene match: 9. The V gene's germline CDR1 is SQVTM and CDR2 ANQGSEA. The CDR3 protein is CSVRQGMGNTGELFF. The CDR3 region has the DNA TGCAGCGTCCGACAGGGAATGGGAAACACCGGGGAGCTGTTTTTT.

The V and J genes are TRBV5-8 and TRBJ2-1, with 11 bases that match TRBD2. With 4 bases clipped from V and 8 bases from J, the junction kept 14 bases outside the gene matches. Per germline, CDR1 SGHTS and CDR2 YDEGEE. The CDR3 is 17 residues long. Here the CDR3 reads CASSPAVTSGGWHEQFF. DNA of the CDR3: TGTGCCAGCAGCCCCGCGGTAACTAGCGGGGGTTGGCATGAGCAGTTCTTC.

The chain uses TRBV10-2 and TRBJ1-1; weak D call: TRBD1 (6 bases). CDR1 WSHSY and CDR2 SAAADI come from the germline V gene. V was clipped by 9 bases and J by 0 bases, with 20 bases between them. The CDR3 is made up of 16 amino acids. The CDR3 region is CASKDSILGMNTEAFF. The CDR3 nucleotides read TGCGCCAGTAAGGACAGTATCTTGGGGATGAACACTGAAGCTTTCTTT.

The chain recombines TRBV10-3 with TRBJ2-7; perhaps TRBD1 as D (6 bases). This CDR3 region has 15 residues. Germline values: CDR1 ENHRY, CDR2 SYGVKD. V dropped 2 bases and J dropped 4 bases, with 15 bases sitting between them. This CDR3 is CAISEGSGVLYEQYF. CDR3 DNA sequence: TGTGCCATCAGTGAGGGGTCAGGGGTTCTATACGAGCAGTACTTC.

The V and J genes are TRBV5-6 and TRBJ1-2; TRBD1 might be the D (6 bases). The CDR3 covers 13 residues. Deletions cut 1 base from V and 8 bases from J, with 12 bases between. Germline V lookup: CDR1 SGHDT, CDR2 YYEEEE. The CDR3 loop reads CASSLHRAEGYTF. The DNA for the CDR3 is TGTGCCAGCAGCTTGCACAGGGCGGAGGGCTACACCTTC.

This chain connects TRBV30 to TRBJ1-4; 7 bases agree with TRBD1. V was pared by 1 base and J by 4 bases, with 6 bases of the junction left unmatched. The germline CDR1 and CDR2 sequences are GTSNPN and SVGIG (reference sequence). There are 15 residues in the CDR3. The CDR3 loop is CAWSERQGLNEKLFF. CDR3 DNA sequence: TGTGCCTGGAGTGAAAGACAGGGTCTTAATGAAAAACTGTTTTTT.